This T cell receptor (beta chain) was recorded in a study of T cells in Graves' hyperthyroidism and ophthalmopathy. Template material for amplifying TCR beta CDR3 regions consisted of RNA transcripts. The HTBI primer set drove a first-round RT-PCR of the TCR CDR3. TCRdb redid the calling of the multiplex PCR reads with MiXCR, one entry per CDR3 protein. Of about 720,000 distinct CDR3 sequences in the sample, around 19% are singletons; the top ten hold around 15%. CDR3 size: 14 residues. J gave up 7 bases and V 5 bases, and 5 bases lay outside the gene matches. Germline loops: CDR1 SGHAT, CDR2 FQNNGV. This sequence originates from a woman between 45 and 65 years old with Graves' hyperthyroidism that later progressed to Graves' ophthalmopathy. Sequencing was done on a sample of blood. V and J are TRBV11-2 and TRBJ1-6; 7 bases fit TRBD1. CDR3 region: CASSRDRANSPLHF. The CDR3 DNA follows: TGTGCCAGCAGCCGAGACAGGGCCAATTCACCCCTCCACTTT.